A single T cell receptor beta chain is shown here with its context. What it binds is not known. Sequenced by immunoSEQ multiplex PCR; TCRdb stores in-frame clones only, minus some. The data hold 39,000 or so clones, with roughly 87% observed a single time. The sample is drawn from a study of neoadjuvant nivolumab and ipilimumab in lung cancer. General study results and limits: Only two of four nivolumab-treated tumors gained richness and clonality by surgery. A small number of samples were TCR sequenced.

The material was peripheral blood, obtained before neoadjuvant nivolumab, alone or with ipilimumab. This TCR derives from an adult with non-small cell lung cancer.

CDR3 residues: CAISDFTGVQGQETQYF. The DNA of the CDR3 is TGTGCCATCAGTGACTTTACAGGGGTTCAGGGCCAAGAGACCCAGTACTTC. J is TRBJ2-5 and V is TRBV10-3, with TRBD1 matching over 7 bases. The CDR3 is made up of 17 amino acids. Germline V gives CDR1 ENHRY, CDR2 SYGVKD. J was trimmed by 1 base and V by 3 bases; bases with no gene match: 11.